The entry below describes one TCR beta chain. What it recognizes is unknown. Method: immunoSEQ multiplex PCR; TCRdb's copy keeps in-frame clones and lacks some. The table shows about 120,000 clones, with around 92% occurring only once. The data were taken from a study of T cell responses to AZD1222 COVID-19 vaccine. Overall study findings and caveats: Nearly half of the spike-specific TCRs reportedly recognize variant regions that carry no mutations.

Deletions cut 0 bases from V and 0 bases from J, with 20 bases between. The CDR3 has 20 residues. Germline V CDR1 and CDR2: MGHRA, YSYEKL. The sequencing here drew on peripheral blood, taken on day 0 of AZD1222 vaccination. The chain uses TRBV4-1 and TRBJ1-4; D not certain. The TCR comes from an adult in good health. DNA of the CDR3: TGCGCCAGCAGCCAAGACGGCAGCGTCCGATCTGGTGCAACTAATGAAAAACTGTTTTTT. Its translation is CASSQDGSVRSGATNEKLFF.